The 16 T cell receptor beta chains given below trace back to one sample, sequenced in a study of low-dose radiotherapy and immunotherapy resistance in tumors. The time point is: before trial treatment. Priming of first-strand cDNA relied on TRAV- and TRBV-specific primers (covering alpha and beta chains). A constant-region primer paired with the V-primer adapter amplified TCRs over about 20 PCR cycles. TCRdb itself ran the reads through MiXCR, one entry per CDR3 protein. Of 60,000 to 90,000 distinct CDR3 sequences listed, around a third were seen once; the top ten hold around 10%. The material was PBMCs, obtained before treatment. The receptor set was obtained from a female donor with ovarian cancer.

This clonotype was seen repeatedly, ten times or more. V usage is TRBV6-2 or TRBV6-3 and J usage is TRBJ2-1, with D maybe TRBD1 (5 bases). V was shortened by 6 bases and J by 5 bases, with 14 bases between the two germline ends. The CDR3 has 14 amino acids. CDR1 and CDR2 (germline): MNHEY, SVGEGT. This CDR3 reads CASSRDPRNNEQFF. For the CDR3, the DNA is TGTGCCAGCAGCAGGGATCCGAGGAACAATGAGCAGTTCTTC.

At least ten counts were recorded for this clonotype. This chain uses TRBV7-2 with TRBJ2-2; 9 bases match TRBD1. Germline loops: CDR1 SGHTA, CDR2 FQGNSA. J lost 8 bases, V lost 5 bases, and 9 bases had no gene match. This CDR3 spans 15 amino acids. As DNA, the CDR3 is TGTGCCAGCAGCCTAAACAGGGGGCGATTGGGGGAGCTGTTTTTT. As protein: CASSLNRGRLGELFF.

V gene TRBV5-8 combines with J gene TRBJ2-1; D is unresolved. Trimming removed 1 base at V and 8 bases at J, with 10 bases between. This CDR3 region has 13 residues. Germline CDR1 is SGHTS and CDR2 is YDEGEE. CDR3 loop: CASSLKGMDEQFF. CDR3 nucleotides: TGTGCCAGCAGCTTGAAGGGAATGGATGAGCAGTTCTTC.

This chain connects TRBV10-3 to TRBJ2-7, with 12 positions matching TRBD1. The germline gives CDR1 ENHRY, CDR2 SYGVKD. The CDR3 totals 16 residues. After removal of 3 bases from V and 7 bases from J, the junction contained 10 bases not matched to a gene. As DNA, the CDR3 is TGTGCCATCAGTGACGTCCCGGGACAGGGGGCAAGTGAGCAGTACTTC. Amino acid sequence: CAISDVPGQGASEQYF.

This chain connects TRBV2 to TRBJ1-2, with TRBD1 matching 11 bases. Germline CDR1 and CDR2: SNHLY and FYNNEI. The ends lost 7 bases at V and 0 bases at J; junction bases unmatched: 7. There are 16 residues in the CDR3. The CDR3 coding sequence is TGTGCCAGCATTTGGGACAGGGGGAGTGCTAACTATGGCTACACCTTC. Protein sequence: CASIWDRGSANYGYTF.

This clonotype was recorded only once. The gene calls are TRBV5-1 and TRBJ2-1, with D unclear. V was pared by 0 bases and J by 4 bases, with 11 bases between. The CDR3 is 15 residues long. Germline loops: CDR1 SGHRS, CDR2 YFSETQ. The CDR3 region has the DNA TGCGCCAGCAGCTTGGCCGGTATACCTTACAATGAGCAGTTCTTC. Its translation is CASSLAGIPYNEQFF.

In the case of this clonotype: Only one base separates this from a far larger clonotype, so it likely reflects a read error. This rearrangement joins TRBV27 to TRBJ2-1; 11 bases agree with TRBD1. Germline trimming cut 10 bases from V and 10 bases from J; bases unmatched to any gene: 12. The CDR3 runs 14 residues. Per germline, CDR1 MNHEY and CDR2 SMNVEV (reference sequence). The CDR3: CATSRTGGIYEQFF. The CDR3 nucleotides are TGTGCCACCTCGCGGACAGGGGGCATCTACGAGCAGTTCTTC.

This clonotype was seen at least ten times. V gene TRBV9 combines with J gene TRBJ2-1; D ambiguous. The V end lost 4 bases, the J end lost 6 bases, and 11 bases lay between the germline ends. The CDR3 has 13 amino acids. Germline-derived CDR1 and CDR2 are SGDLS and YYNGEE. This chain's CDR3 is CASSLGDGNEQFF. The CDR3 region has the DNA TGTGCCAGCAGCCTTGGCGATGGCAATGAGCAGTTCTTC.

This clonotype was counted between two and nine times. The V gene is TRBV10-3, the J gene TRBJ2-7; 10 nucleotides agree with TRBD2. V lost 4 bases, J lost 8 bases, and 14 bases stayed unmatched. Per the germline V gene, CDR1 is ENHRY and CDR2 is SYGVKD. The CDR3 contains 16 residues. CDR3 in amino acids: CAISVVASGSDEQQYF. As DNA, the CDR3 is TGTGCCATCAGTGTAGTCGCTAGCGGGAGCGACGAGCAGCAGTACTTC.

This clonotype occurred many times. The rearrangement uses TRBV6-2 or TRBV6-3 and TRBJ1-1; possibly TRBD1 for D (6 bases). Germline loops: CDR1 MNHEY, CDR2 SVGEGT. Trimming shortened V by 10 bases and J by 1 base, and 19 bases separated the two germline ends. This CDR3 contains 15 residues. The DNA for the CDR3 is TGTGCCACCCATGGGGCAGGGGCGGGGAACACTGAAGCTTTCTTT. It yields the protein CATHGAGAGNTEAFF.

This clonotype has a count of ten or more. The chain joins TRBV12-3 or TRBV12-4 to TRBJ2-5; 8 bases fit TRBD1. Trimming cost V 6 bases and J 3 bases; bases outside gene matches: 9. There are 15 residues in the CDR3. CDR3 protein: CASRNRGEGKETQYF. The CDR3 DNA reads as TGTGCCAGCAGGAACAGGGGGGAAGGAAAAGAGACCCAGTACTTC.

The rearrangement links TRBV5-1 to TRBJ2-1; TRBD2 matches at 9 bases. Germline loops: CDR1 SGHRS, CDR2 YFSETQ. CDR3 length: 15 residues. Trimming at V came to 0 bases and at J to 7 bases, leaving 5 bases not matched to a gene. CDR3 protein: CASSLEAGGGNEQFF. CDR3 coding DNA: TGCGCCAGCAGCTTGGAGGCGGGAGGGGGTAATGAGCAGTTCTTC.

This clonotype was observed many times. The rearrangement links TRBV24-1 to TRBJ1-1; D might be TRBD1 (6 bases). From germline, CDR1 is KGHDR and CDR2 SFDVKD. V lost 7 bases, J lost 12 bases, and 17 bases lay in between. The CDR3 is 12 amino acids. This CDR3 is CATSDTGPRPFF. The CDR3, as DNA: TGTGCCACCAGCGATACAGGGCCGCGGCCTTTCTTT.

This clonotype was detected many times. The rearrangement links TRBV12-3 or TRBV12-4 to TRBJ2-1; a possible D gene is TRBD1 (5 bases). The ends were cut back, 7 bases at V and 3 bases at J, with 7 bases in the middle. This CDR3 region has 12 residues. The CDR3 DNA follows: TGTGCCAGCAAGACAGACTACAATGAGCAGTTCTTC. This sequence encodes CASKTDYNEQFF.

The chain employs TRBV5-6 and TRBJ2-7; TRBD1 agrees at 9 bases. Germline CDR1 and CDR2: SGHDT and YYEEEE. J gave up 3 bases and V 5 bases, and 9 bases lay outside the gene matches. This CDR3 contains 15 residues. In DNA form, the CDR3 reads TGTGCCAGCAGTCCCGGGACAGGGACTCTCTACGAGCAGTACTTC. Translating it yields CASSPGTGTLYEQYF.

The table lists this clonotype with a few counts. This chain uses TRBV28 with TRBJ1-6, with 7 bases lining up with TRBD1. CDR3 length: 15 residues. With 5 bases clipped from V and 9 bases from J, the junction kept 10 bases outside the gene matches. Germline V gene lookup returns CDR1 MDHEN and CDR2 SYDVKM. The CDR3 sequence: CASSAQRGQGSPLHF. DNA of the CDR3: TGTGCCAGCAGTGCACAAAGGGGGCAAGGTTCACCCCTCCACTTT.